This TCR beta chain was obtained from a study of T cell responses to AZD1222 COVID-19 vaccine. As to this clone: Its antigen is still unknown.

This table comes from immunoSEQ multiplex PCR, and its TCRdb copy is limited to in-frame clones, with some not included. This sample has roughly 100,000 clones, with 85% to 90% found just once. This CDR3 region has 14 residues. V lost 4 bases, J lost 3 bases, and 3 bases stayed unmatched. CDR1 SGHRS and CDR2 YFSETQ come from the germline V gene. The study, taken as a whole, reports: A rise in Spike-specific TCR breadth and depth followed two AZD1222 doses.

This rearrangement joins TRBV5-1 to TRBJ1-4; 7 bases agree with TRBD1. This TCR was recovered from an adult in good health. The input for sequencing was peripheral blood, taken on day 0 of AZD1222 vaccination. The CDR3 protein is CASSTTGPNEKLFF. CDR3 sequence (DNA): TGCGCCAGCAGCACGACAGGGCCTAATGAAAAACTGTTTTTT.